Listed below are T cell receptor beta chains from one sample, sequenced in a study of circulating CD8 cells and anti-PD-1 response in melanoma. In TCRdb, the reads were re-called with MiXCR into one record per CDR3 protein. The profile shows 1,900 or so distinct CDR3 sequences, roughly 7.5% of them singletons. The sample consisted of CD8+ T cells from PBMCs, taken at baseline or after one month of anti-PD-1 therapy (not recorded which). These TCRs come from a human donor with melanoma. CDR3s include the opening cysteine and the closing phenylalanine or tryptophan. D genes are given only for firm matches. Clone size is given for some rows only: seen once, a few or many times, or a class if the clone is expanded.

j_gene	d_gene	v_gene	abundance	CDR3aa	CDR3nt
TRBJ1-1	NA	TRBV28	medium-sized	CASIVLQGTEAFF	TGTGCCAGCATCGTACTACAGGGAACTGAAGCTTTCTTT
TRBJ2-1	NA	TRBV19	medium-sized	CASSIGSASISSYNEQFF	TGTGCCAGTAGTATCGGCAGCGCTAGTATTAGCTCCTACAATGAGCAGTTCTTC
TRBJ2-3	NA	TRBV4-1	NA	CASSQNGRYEDTQYF	TGCGCCAGCAGCCAGAATGGTAGGTACGAGGATACGCAGTATTTT
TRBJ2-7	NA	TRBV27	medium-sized	CASRASYEQYF	TGTGCCAGCCGCGCCTCCTACGAGCAGTACTTC
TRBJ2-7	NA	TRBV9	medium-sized	CASSVEGRVRGEQYF	TGTGCCAGCAGCGTAGAAGGCAGGGTACGGGGGGAGCAGTACTTC
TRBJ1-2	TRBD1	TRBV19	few	CASSIPSRDSPYGYTF	TGTGCCAGTAGTATTCCAAGCCGGGACAGTCCCTATGGCTACACCTTC
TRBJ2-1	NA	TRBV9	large	CASSVGFPNEQFF	TGTGCCAGCAGCGTAGGGTTTCCCAATGAGCAGTTCTTC